The clone carrying this T cell receptor beta chain was seen at least ten times. The CDR3 length is 13 residues. Germline V CDR1 and CDR2: DFQATT, SNEGSKA (reference sequence). V lost 5 bases and J 6 bases, leaving 17 bases between the germline ends. This record belongs to a study of CD8 T cells in ankylosing spondylitis. Each CDR3 protein is one row after TCRdb ran MiXCR on the 5' RACE reads. The sample gives 180,000 or so distinct CDR3 sequences, 11% of which show up once; roughly 29% is in the top ten. What was sequenced was blood, either unsorted or a sorted T cell fraction (not recorded which). This receptor was taken from a male donor with ankylosing spondylitis or in good health (not recorded which). This chain uses TRBV20-1 with TRBJ2-7, with D possibly being TRBD1 (6 bases). Written as DNA, the CDR3 is TGCAGTGCTGAAAACAGGGCCGGGGCCGAGCAGTACTTC. This codes for CSAENRAGAEQYF.